This T cell receptor beta chain was found in a study of blood T cell repertoires in COVID-19. Looking at the study overall: Specimens from acute and convalescent COVID-19 originated in the United States, Italy and Spain. PBMCs, B-cell-depleted T cells, or T cells were the source of the cDNA or gDNA that made up the material.

Original processing methods: Amplifying reference gene primers gave estimates of nucleated cell counts. Assay used: immunoSEQ multiplex PCR; TCRdb lists only in-frame clones, some missing. V and J calls and clone size follow that table, whereas D and trimming were derived from the DNA. The repertoire holds 400,000 to 550,000 clones, with roughly 91% as singletons. Germline V lookup: CDR1 MNHEY, CDR2 SMNVEV (reference sequence). V was clipped by 9 bases and J by 0 bases, with 21 bases between them. CDR3 length equals 17 residues. The source is a woman in her 30s with acute or convalescent COVID-19. The source material was peripheral blood. The chain joins TRBV27 to TRBJ1-3; D is possibly TRBD1 (5 bases). Here the CDR3 reads CARGTRGGSNSGNTIYF. The CDR3 DNA sequence: TGTGCCAGGGGCACCCGGGGGGGTTCGAACTCTGGAAACACCATATATTTT.